The present entry profiles one T cell receptor (beta chain) with its context. The sample belongs to a study of cytomegalovirus exposure and HLA in healthy donors. V gave up 5 bases and J gave up 6 bases; unmatched junction bases: 7. The CDR3 has 13 residues. The germline CDR1 and CDR2 sequences are SQVTM and ANQGSEA. The PCR contained 60 Vbeta and 13 Jbeta primers. Data came from immunoSEQ multiplex PCR; TCRdb stores just in-frame clones and leaves some out. The sample consists of more than 150,000 clones, about four fifths of them appearing once. The sequenced sample consisted of PBMCs. The gene calls are TRBV29-1 and TRBJ2-1, with 7 bases matching TRBD2. The sequence came from a woman in her twenties or thirties in good health and CMV-seronegative. The CDR3 sequence is CSVPRGDVNEQFF. Here the CDR3 DNA reads TGCAGCGTTCCACGGGGGGATGTCAATGAGCAGTTCTTC.